This T cell receptor beta chain was sequenced in a study of OX40 agonist ivuxolimab in advanced cancers. The CDR3 is 15 amino acids. The germline CDR1 and CDR2 sequences are MNHNS and SASEGT. Trimming removed 3 bases at V and 7 bases at J, with 16 bases between. Data came from immunoSEQ multiplex PCR; TCRdb stores just in-frame clones and leaves some out. The sample carries 40,000 to 50,000 clones, approximately 87% recorded once. Here the sequenced sample was CD4+ or CD8+ T cells sorted from blood, taken in a trial of the OX40 agonist ivuxolimab. The chain carries TRBV6-1 and TRBJ2-1, with D tentatively TRBD2 (7 bases). This TCR came from an adult with an advanced solid tumor such as melanoma, head and neck, liver or kidney cancer. The DNA for the CDR3 is TGTGCCAGCAGTGATGGGGGGGCGGTACGAAATGAGCAGTTCTTC. Translating it yields CASSDGGAVRNEQFF.